This TCR beta chain was identified in a study of cytomegalovirus exposure and HLA in healthy donors. Study context: The 120 or so validation repertoires used a platform that matched the one used for the roughly 700 first-cohort repertoires, as a later analysis reported. General study points: Later, an analysis found that TCR clusters from the first cohort tended to co-occur in the 120 validation repertoires. Listed as cytomegalovirus-associated were over 150 TCR beta chains.

Clones were sequenced by immunoSEQ multiplex PCR, and TCRdb holds only the in-frame ones, with some missing. The table includes about 310,000 clones, over 75% detected once. Note on this clone: Its antigen remains unknown.

The length of the CDR3 is 13 residues. Germline V lookup: CDR1 SGHRS, CDR2 YFSETQ. Between the trimmed V and J ends, which lost 0 bases and 8 bases, there was a span of 11 bases. These donors were members of the 120-subject validation cohort, a group separate from the approximately 700-subject first cohort. Sequenced input: PBMCs. The rearrangement joins TRBV5-1 to TRBJ2-5; D is ambiguous. This sequence originates from a man aged 30 to 39 in good health and CMV-seronegative. CDR3 residues: CASSLVGILTQYF. In nucleotides, the CDR3 is TGCGCCAGCAGCTTGGTGGGCATTCTTACCCAGTACTTC.